This TCR beta chain appears in the sequencing data of a study of shared clonotypes between healthy human individuals. Per germline, CDR1 MNHEY and CDR2 SVGAGI. Trimming removed 5 bases from V and 6 bases from J, with 10 bases in between. The CDR3 length is 12 residues. CD45RO-negative, CCR7-positively selected cells formed the naive CD8 fraction, excluding terminally differentiated effector memory CD45RA+ cells. TCRdb keeps only in-frame clones here, not all; method: immunoSEQ multiplex PCR. The profile covers around 2,000,000 clones, with about 95% appearing a single time and more than 0.95% taken by the ten largest.

J is TRBJ1-2 and V is TRBV6-5; no reliable D call. This receptor was taken from a man younger than 35 in good health. The sequenced sample was naive CD8+ T cells sorted from blood. This chain's CDR3 is CASSPYGDGYTF. The CDR3, as DNA: TGTGCCAGCAGTCCGTACGGGGATGGCTACACCTTC.